The following is a TCR beta chain sequence with its context. Its antigen remains unidentified. For TCR beta, libraries came from quantitative 5'-RACE with molecular barcodes. Via MiXCR, TCRdb re-called the 5' RACE reads, giving one row per CDR3 protein. Of more than 150,000 distinct CDR3 sequences in the sample, 11% were seen once. V lost 5 bases to trimming and J lost 2 bases, with 7 bases between them. The CDR3 length is 13 residues. Germline V gene lookup returns CDR1 SGHTA and CDR2 FQGNSA. This entry is derived from a study of CD8 T cells in ankylosing spondylitis. Whole-study results and caveats: From matched ankylosing spondylitis synovial fluid, disease-linked clones were reportedly recovered at significantly enriched levels.

The receptor was derived from a male donor with ankylosing spondylitis or in good health (not recorded which). The V gene is TRBV7-2, the J gene TRBJ1-3; perhaps TRBD1 as D (5 bases). The sample comprised blood, either unsorted or a sorted T cell fraction (not recorded which). DNA of the CDR3: TGTGCCAGCAGCACGGGACCTGGAAACACCATATATTTT. Translating it yields CASSTGPGNTIYF.